This paragraph reports one TCR beta chain. As yet, its antigen is unknown. As to time point: blood at routine non-recurrence follow-up after resection. Whole RNA from tumor, nontumor lung or frozen PBMC was sequenced unsorted. The V gene's germline CDR1 is MNHNY and CDR2 SVGAGI (reference sequence). The CDR3 contains 14 residues. The V segment lost 6 bases and the J segment 5 bases; nucleotides outside the gene matches: 5. MiXCR, run by TCRdb on the 5' RACE reads, gives a single entry per CDR3 protein. Of more than 95,000 distinct CDR3 sequences detected, 9.5% to 15% appear once; the ten largest clones hold roughly 17%. This sample is part of a study of spatial heterogeneity in lung cancer. Study-wide results and caveats: At tumor resection, ubiquitous expanded TCRs were detected in blood more often than later.

This TCR was sampled from a male donor with early-stage non-small cell lung cancer. J is TRBJ2-7 and V is TRBV6-6; 12 bases align to TRBD2. The sample was PBMCs, taken at follow-up. This chain's CDR3 is CASRVTSGGDEQYF. The CDR3, as DNA: TGTGCCAGCAGAGTGACTAGCGGGGGCGACGAGCAGTACTTC.